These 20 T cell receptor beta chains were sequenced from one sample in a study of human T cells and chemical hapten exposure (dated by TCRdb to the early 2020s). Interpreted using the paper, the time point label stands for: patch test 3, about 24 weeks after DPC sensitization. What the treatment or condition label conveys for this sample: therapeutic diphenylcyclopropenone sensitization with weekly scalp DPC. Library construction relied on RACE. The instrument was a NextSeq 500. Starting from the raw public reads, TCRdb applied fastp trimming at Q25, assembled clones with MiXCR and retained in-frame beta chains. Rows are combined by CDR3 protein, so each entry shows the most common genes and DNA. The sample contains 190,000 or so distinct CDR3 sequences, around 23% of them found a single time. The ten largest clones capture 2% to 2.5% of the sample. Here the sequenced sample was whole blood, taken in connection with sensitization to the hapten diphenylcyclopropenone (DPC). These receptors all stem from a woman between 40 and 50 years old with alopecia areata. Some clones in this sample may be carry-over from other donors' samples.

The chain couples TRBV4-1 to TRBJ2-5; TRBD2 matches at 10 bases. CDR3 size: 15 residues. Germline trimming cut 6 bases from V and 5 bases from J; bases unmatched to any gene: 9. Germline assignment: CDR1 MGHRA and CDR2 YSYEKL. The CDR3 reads CASSLLGLARETQYF. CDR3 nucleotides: TGCGCCAGCAGTCTCTTGGGACTAGCGCGGGAGACCCAGTACTTC.

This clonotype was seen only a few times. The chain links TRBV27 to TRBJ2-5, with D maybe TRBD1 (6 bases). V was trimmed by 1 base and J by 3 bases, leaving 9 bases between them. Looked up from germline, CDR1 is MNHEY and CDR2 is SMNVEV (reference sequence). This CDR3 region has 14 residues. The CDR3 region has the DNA TGTGCCAGCAGTTTATGGGCAGGGGAAGAGACCCAGTACTTC. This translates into CASSLWAGEETQYF.

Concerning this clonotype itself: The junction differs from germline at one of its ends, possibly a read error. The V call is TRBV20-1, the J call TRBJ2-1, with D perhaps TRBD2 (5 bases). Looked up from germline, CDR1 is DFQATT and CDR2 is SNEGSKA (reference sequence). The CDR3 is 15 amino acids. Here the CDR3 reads CRANMSSGTYKEQFF. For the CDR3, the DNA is TGCAGGGCGAACATGAGCAGCGGAACCTACAAGGAGCAGTTCTTC.

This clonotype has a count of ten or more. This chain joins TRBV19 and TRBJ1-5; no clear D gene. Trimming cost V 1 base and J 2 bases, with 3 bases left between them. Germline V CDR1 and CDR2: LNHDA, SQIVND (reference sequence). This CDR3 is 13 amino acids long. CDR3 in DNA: TGTGCCAGTAGTATAGGGCGCAATCAGCCCCAGCATTTT. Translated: CASSIGRNQPQHF.

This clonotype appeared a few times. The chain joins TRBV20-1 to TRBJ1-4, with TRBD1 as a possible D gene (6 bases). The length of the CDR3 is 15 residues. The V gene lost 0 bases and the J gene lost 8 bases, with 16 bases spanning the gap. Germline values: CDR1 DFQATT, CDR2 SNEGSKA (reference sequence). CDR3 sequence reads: CSARDPRGAGEKLFF. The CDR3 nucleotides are TGCAGTGCTAGAGACCCCCGGGGGGCAGGGGAAAAACTGTTTTTT.

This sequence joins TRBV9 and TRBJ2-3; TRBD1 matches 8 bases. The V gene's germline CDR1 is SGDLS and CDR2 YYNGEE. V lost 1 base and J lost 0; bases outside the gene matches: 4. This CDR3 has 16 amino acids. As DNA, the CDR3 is TGTGCCAGCAGCGTACGGACAGGGCTCAGCACAGATACGCAGTATTTT. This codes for CASSVRTGLSTDTQYF. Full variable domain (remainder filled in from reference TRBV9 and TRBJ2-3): DSGVTQTPKHLITATGQRVTLRCSPRSGDLSVYWYQQSLDQGLQFLIQYYNGEERAKGNILERFSAQQFPDLHSELNLSSLELGDSALYFCASSVRTGLSTDTQYFGPGTRLTVL.

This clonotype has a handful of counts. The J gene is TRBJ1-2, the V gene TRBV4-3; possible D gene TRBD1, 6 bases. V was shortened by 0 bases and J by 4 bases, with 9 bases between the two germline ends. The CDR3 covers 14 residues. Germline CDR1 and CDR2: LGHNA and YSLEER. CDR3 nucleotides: TGCGCCAGCAGCCAAGATGGCAGGGGCTATGGCTACACCTTC. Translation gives CASSQDGRGYGYTF.

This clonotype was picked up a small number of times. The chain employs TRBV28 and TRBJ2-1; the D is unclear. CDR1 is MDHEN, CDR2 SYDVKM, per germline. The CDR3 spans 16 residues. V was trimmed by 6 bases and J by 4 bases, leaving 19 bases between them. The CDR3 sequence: CASRPPPAPNYNEQFF. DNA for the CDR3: TGTGCCAGCAGGCCACCCCCAGCGCCAAATTACAATGAGCAGTTCTTC.

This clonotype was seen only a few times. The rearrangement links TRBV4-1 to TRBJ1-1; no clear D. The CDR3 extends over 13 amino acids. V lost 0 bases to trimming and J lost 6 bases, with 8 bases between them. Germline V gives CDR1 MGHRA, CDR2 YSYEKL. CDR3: CASSQEPAAEAFF. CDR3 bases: TGCGCCAGCAGCCAAGAGCCCGCGGCTGAAGCTTTCTTT.

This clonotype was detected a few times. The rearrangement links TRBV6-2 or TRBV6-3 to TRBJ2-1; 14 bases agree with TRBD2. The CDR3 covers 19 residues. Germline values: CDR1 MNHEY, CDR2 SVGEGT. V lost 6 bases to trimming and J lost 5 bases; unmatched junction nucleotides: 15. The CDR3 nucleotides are TGTGCCAGCAGCGCCATGTGGACTAGCGGGAGGAGTAAGGACAATGAGCAGTTCTTC. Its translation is CASSAMWTSGRSKDNEQFF.

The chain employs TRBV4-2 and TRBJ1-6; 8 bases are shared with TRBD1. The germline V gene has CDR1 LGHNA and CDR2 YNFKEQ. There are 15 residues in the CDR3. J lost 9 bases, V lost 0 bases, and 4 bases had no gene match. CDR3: CASSQDSRGLSPLHF. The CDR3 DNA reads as TGTGCCAGCAGCCAAGATAGCAGGGGGCTTTCACCCCTCCACTTT.

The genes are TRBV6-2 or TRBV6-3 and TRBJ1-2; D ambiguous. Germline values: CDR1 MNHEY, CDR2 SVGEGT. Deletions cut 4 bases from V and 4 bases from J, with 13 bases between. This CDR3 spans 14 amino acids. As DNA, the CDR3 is TGTGCCAGCAGTTCTCCAGAGGGAACCTATGGCTACACCTTC. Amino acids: CASSSPEGTYGYTF.

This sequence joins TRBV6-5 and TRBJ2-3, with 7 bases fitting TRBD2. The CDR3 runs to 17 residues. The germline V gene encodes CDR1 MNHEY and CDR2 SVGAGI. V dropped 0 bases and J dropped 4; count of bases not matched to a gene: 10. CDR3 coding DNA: TGTGCCAGCAGTTACTCGGCTAGCGGTTTTCCCTCAGATACGCAGTATTTT. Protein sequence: CASSYSASGFPSDTQYF.

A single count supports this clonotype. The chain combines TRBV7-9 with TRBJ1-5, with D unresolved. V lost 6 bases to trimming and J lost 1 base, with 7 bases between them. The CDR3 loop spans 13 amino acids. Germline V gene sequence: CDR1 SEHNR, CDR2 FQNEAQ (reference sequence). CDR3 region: CASRYSSNQPQHF. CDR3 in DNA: TGTGCCAGCAGATATAGCAGCAATCAGCCCCAGCATTTT.

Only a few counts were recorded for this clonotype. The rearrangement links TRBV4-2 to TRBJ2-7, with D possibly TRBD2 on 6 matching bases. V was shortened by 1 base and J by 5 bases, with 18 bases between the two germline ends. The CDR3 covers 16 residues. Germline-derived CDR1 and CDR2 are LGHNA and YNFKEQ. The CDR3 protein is CASSQGGTGVVDEQYF. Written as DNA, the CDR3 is TGTGCCAGCAGCCAAGGGGGAACGGGAGTTGTCGACGAGCAGTACTTC.

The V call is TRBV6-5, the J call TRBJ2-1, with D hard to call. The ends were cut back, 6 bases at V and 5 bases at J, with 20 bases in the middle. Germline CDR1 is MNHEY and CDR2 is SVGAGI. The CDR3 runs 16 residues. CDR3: CASRRAPGVVDNEQFF. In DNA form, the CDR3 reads TGTGCCAGCAGAAGGGCCCCAGGAGTGGTCGACAATGAGCAGTTCTTC.

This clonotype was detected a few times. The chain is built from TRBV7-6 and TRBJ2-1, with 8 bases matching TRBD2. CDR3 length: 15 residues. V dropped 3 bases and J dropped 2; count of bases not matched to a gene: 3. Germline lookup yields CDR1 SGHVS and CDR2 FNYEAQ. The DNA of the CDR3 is TGTGCCAGCAGCTTGTCGGGAGGGCCCTACAATGAGCAGTTCTTC. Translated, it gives CASSLSGGPYNEQFF.

The DNA of the CDR3 is TGTGCCAGCAGTTTAGGATCGGCAGGTAACAATGAGCAGTTCTTC. It codes for CASSLGSAGNNEQFF. The chain employs TRBV28 and TRBJ2-1; no definite D call. V gave up 2 bases and J gave up 5 bases, with 13 bases separating them. This CDR3 contains 15 residues. The germline V gene encodes CDR1 MDHEN and CDR2 SYDVKM.

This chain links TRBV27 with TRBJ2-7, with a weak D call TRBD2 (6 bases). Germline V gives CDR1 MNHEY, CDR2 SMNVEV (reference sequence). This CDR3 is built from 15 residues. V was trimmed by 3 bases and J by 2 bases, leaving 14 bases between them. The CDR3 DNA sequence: TGTGCCAGCAGTTTCGCTAGCGCACATGCCTACGAGCAGTACTTC. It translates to CASSFASAHAYEQYF.

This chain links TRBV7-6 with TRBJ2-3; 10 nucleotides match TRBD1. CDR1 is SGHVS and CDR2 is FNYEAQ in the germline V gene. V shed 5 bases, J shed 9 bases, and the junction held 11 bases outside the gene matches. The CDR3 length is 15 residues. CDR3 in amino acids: CASSTGQGTESTQYF. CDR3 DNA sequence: TGTGCCAGCAGCACGGGACAGGGGACAGAGTCAACGCAGTATTTT.